A selection of T cell receptor beta chains follows, all from one sample in a study of STAT5B mutations in CD4+ large granular lymphocyte leukemia. Using immunoSEQ multiplex PCR, the repertoire was profiled, and TCRdb retains in-frame clones only, with some absent. The table has more than 40,000 clones, about 80% seen once. The specimen sequenced was CD4+ T cells from blood buffy coats. These receptors came from a human donor in good health. Both conserved end residues are part of each CDR3. The order of the fields is D gene, V gene, J gene, clone size, CDR3 protein, CDR3 DNA. D genes are given only for firm matches. Expanded clones get a size class; other rows say once, few or many, or leave the size out.

>TRBD1|TRBV2|TRBJ2-5|NA
CASSQNDRGRETQYF
TGTGCCAGCAGTCAAAACGACAGGGGGCGGGAGACCCAGTACTTC
>TRBD1|TRBV7-9|TRBJ1-5|few
CASSQQGNQPQHF
TGTGCCAGCAGCCAACAGGGGAATCAGCCCCAGCATTTT
>TRBD2|TRBV29-1|TRBJ2-1|few
CSVGTSGYNEQFF
TGCAGCGTTGGGACTAGCGGCTACAATGAGCAGTTCTTC
>TRBD1|TRBV28|TRBJ2-7|NA
CASSQAGTGAGEQYF
TGTGCCAGCAGCCAGGCCGGGACAGGGGCTGGCGAGCAGTACTTC
>TRBD1|TRBV12-5|TRBJ2-6|NA
CASGRDRGLDTPSGANVLTF
TGTGCTAGTGGTAGGGACAGGGGACTCGATACCCCCTCTGGGGCCAACGTCCTGACTTTC
>NA|TRBV27|TRBJ1-1|NA
CASSLGPGNTEAFF
TGTGCCAGCAGTTTAGGGCCCGGGAACACTGAAGCTTTCTTT
>TRBD2|TRBV4-1|TRBJ2-1|NA
CASSPGLAGGPRQFF
TGCGCCAGCAGCCCCGGACTAGCGGGGGGTCCCCGCCAGTTCTTC
>NA|TRBV5-1|TRBJ1-1|NA
CASSGSTLQGTEAFF
TGCGCCAGCAGCGGCAGCACTTTACAGGGCACTGAAGCTTTCTTT
>TRBD2|TRBV5-4|TRBJ2-5|NA
CASSSTSGEETQYF
TGTGCCAGCAGTTCCACTAGCGGGGAAGAGACCCAGTACTTC
>NA|TRBV6-5|TRBJ2-3|NA
CASRRSGLFTDTQYF
TGTGCCAGCAGACGATCAGGACTTTTCACAGATACGCAGTATTTT
>NA|TRBV9|TRBJ1-1|NA
CASSRTRTEASEAFF
TGTGCCAGCAGCAGAACGAGGACTGAAGCTTCTGAAGCTTTCTTT
>NA|TRBV28|TRBJ1-1|once
CASSLWGTRNTEAFF
TGTGCCAGCAGTTTATGGGGGACAAGGAACACTGAAGCTTTCTTT
>TRBD1|TRBV5-4|TRBJ1-2|few
CASSLFKQGGYGYTF
TGTGCCAGCAGCTTGTTCAAACAGGGGGGCTATGGCTACACCTTC
>NA|TRBV9|TRBJ1-3|NA
CASSVDGVSGNTIYF
TGTGCCAGCAGCGTGGACGGCGTCTCTGGAAACACCATATATTTT
>NA|TRBV9|TRBJ2-3|NA
CASSRSNPLTGDTQYF
TGTGCCAGCTCACGCAGCAACCCCCTCACGGGAGATACGCAGTATTTT
>TRBD1|TRBV11-3|TRBJ2-7|NA
CASSLSRGQGRYEQYF
TGTGCCAGCAGCTTAAGTCGGGGACAGGGGCGATACGAGCAGTACTTC
>TRBD2|TRBV25-1|TRBJ2-2|NA
CASTKRGGDTGELFF
TGTGCCAGCACGAAGCGGGGGGGCGACACCGGGGAGCTGTTTTTT
>NA|TRBV27|TRBJ2-3|once
CASSFDRSPGADTQYF
TGTGCCAGCAGTTTCGACAGGTCCCCAGGGGCAGATACGCAGTATTTT
>TRBD2|TRBV2|TRBJ2-1|NA
CASSERTSALEQFF
TGTGCCAGCAGCGAACGGACTAGCGCCCTAGAGCAGTTCTTC
>NA|TRBV6-5|TRBJ2-7|NA
CASSYSPSGIYEQYF
TGTGCCAGCAGTTATAGTCCCAGCGGCATCTACGAGCAGTACTTC
>TRBD2|TRBV5-1|TRBJ2-1|NA
CASSLGPLAGGDEQFF
TGCGCCAGCAGCTTGGGGCCACTAGCGGGGGGGGATGAGCAGTTCTTC
>NA|TRBV6-5|TRBJ1-1|few
CASSGQRNTEAFF
TGTGCCAGCAGCGGACAGAGGAACACTGAAGCTTTCTTT
>NA|TRBV9|TRBJ1-6|few
CASSVGPGPAAHSPLHF
TGTGCCAGCAGCGTTGGTCCAGGCCCAGCGGCTCATTCACCCCTCCACTTT
>TRBD1|TRBV19|TRBJ1-2|once
CASSTTGAGGYTF
TGTGCCAGTAGTACGACAGGGGCAGGCGGCTACACCTTC
>TRBD1|TRBV18|TRBJ2-2|NA
CASSRRDRGSGELFF
TGTGCCAGCTCACGCAGGGACAGGGGCTCCGGGGAGCTGTTTTTT
>NA|TRBV5-4|TRBJ2-7|NA
CASSPYWYGPTGSAYEQYF
TGTGCCAGCAGCCCCTACTGGTATGGTCCAACGGGGTCCGCCTACGAGCAGTACTTC
>NA|TRBV11-1|TRBJ2-7|NA
CASSLRRDVGEQYF
TGTGCCAGCAGTCTCCGTCGAGACGTGGGCGAGCAGTACTTC
>TRBD1|TRBV7-3|TRBJ1-2|NA
CASSYDRGLGYTF
TGTGCCAGCAGCTACGACAGGGGGCTCGGCTACACCTTC
>NA|TRBV9|TRBJ2-7|NA
CASSVGVSYEQYF
TGTGCCAGCAGCGTCGGGGTTTCCTACGAGCAGTACTTC
>TRBD1|TRBV6-5|TRBJ1-2|NA
CASSTTGEAIGYTF
TGTGCCAGCAGTACGACAGGGGAGGCGATCGGCTACACCTTC
>TRBD1|TRBV27|TRBJ2-5|NA
CASPEDRSVTQYF
TGTGCCAGCCCGGAGGACAGGAGTGTGACCCAGTACTTC
>TRBD2|TRBV11-3|TRBJ2-2|NA
CASSSRLAGGPGTGELFF
TGTGCCAGCAGCTCCCGACTAGCGGGAGGGCCGGGCACCGGGGAGCTGTTTTTT
>TRBD2|TRBV4-2|TRBJ2-2|once
CASSQEVSGRAPGELFF
TGTGCCAGCAGCCAAGAGGTCAGCGGGAGGGCCCCCGGGGAGCTGTTTTTT
>TRBD1|TRBV5-4|TRBJ1-1|few
CASSRGQMNTEAFF
TGTGCCAGCAGCCGGGGACAGATGAACACTGAAGCTTTCTTT
>NA|TRBV5-6|TRBJ2-1|NA
CASRVWVTSYNEQFF
TGTGCCAGCAGAGTATGGGTAACCTCCTACAATGAGCAGTTCTTC
>TRBD1|TRBV7-2|TRBJ1-1|few
CASSRDSYTEAFF
TGTGCCAGCAGCCGGGACAGCTACACTGAAGCTTTCTTT
>NA|TRBV7-3|TRBJ2-3|NA
CASSEQPLTKGDTQYF
TGTGCCAGCAGCGAACAGCCTCTGACCAAAGGGGATACGCAGTATTTT
>TRBD1|TRBV6-5|TRBJ2-4|NA
CASFPSGTGDIQYF
TGTGCCAGCTTTCCGTCCGGGACAGGGGACATTCAGTACTTC
>NA|TRBV18|TRBJ1-1|NA
CASSPGSMNTEAFF
TGTGCCAGCTCACCAGGGTCCATGAACACTGAAGCTTTCTTT
>NA|TRBV30|TRBJ2-2|NA
CAWSIRPPGDTGELFF
TGTGCCTGGAGTATTAGGCCCCCCGGGGACACCGGGGAGCTGTTTTTT
>NA|TRBV9|TRBJ1-2|NA
CASSVDFRGPNYGYTF
TGTGCCAGCAGCGTAGACTTCAGGGGTCCTAACTATGGCTACACCTTC
>NA|TRBV19|TRBJ1-4|NA
CASSIALRNKNEKLFF
TGTGCCAGTAGTATCGCTCTGAGGAACAAAAATGAAAAACTGTTTTTT
>NA|TRBV13|TRBJ1-2|NA
CASYGPIYGYTF
TGTGCCAGCTACGGACCGATCTATGGCTACACCTTC
>NA|TRBV28|TRBJ2-2|NA
CASSPILGRQNTGELFF
TGTGCCAGCAGTCCGATACTGGGACGGCAGAACACCGGGGAGCTGTTTTTT
>TRBD1|TRBV28|TRBJ1-2|NA
CASSLVDREGYGYTF
TGTGCCAGCAGTTTAGTGGACAGGGAAGGCTATGGCTACACCTTC